This T cell receptor beta chain is from a study of regulatory T cells in long-lasting Graves disease. This clonotype was recorded many times. Arm-PCR of CDR3 regions and iRepertoire HTBI primers were the basis on which TCR beta libraries were built. Each CDR3 protein is one row after TCRdb ran MiXCR on the multiplex PCR reads. The profile shows about 540,000 distinct CDR3 sequences, approximately 13% of them singletons. Time point reported: newly diagnosed GD, antithyroid drugs for less than 3 months. The authors made the TCR library using RNA they extracted from PBMCs. Each patient gave 7.5 to 9 milliliters of EDTA-anticoagulated peripheral blood. V was shortened by 3 bases and J by 4 bases, with 8 bases between the two germline ends. The CDR3 covers 13 residues. The same data also went into a second study, on T cells in Graves' hyperthyroidism and ophthalmopathy.

This TCR was sampled from a man younger than 45 with Graves disease. This material consisted of peripheral blood mononuclear cells (PBMCs), taken at new diagnosis, from a patient treated with antithyroid drugs. The chain has TRBV12-3 or TRBV12-4 and TRBJ2-3, with D unclear. The CDR3 DNA reads as TGTGCCAGCAGTTTTATAGCCGCAGATACGCAGTATTTT. It codes for CASSFIAADTQYF.